The 3 T cell receptor beta chains in this list originate from one sample, sequenced in a study of T cells in narcolepsy. The data were produced by immunoSEQ multiplex PCR, yet TCRdb's version contains in-frame clones alone and is incomplete. This sample has tens of thousands of clones, with approximately 89% found just once. Specimen: CD45RA- memory CD4+ T cells from PBMCs. Receptors were obtained from a human donor with narcolepsy.

The table lists this clone with a count of one. No DNA is shown, since the ends of the CDR3 on it are uncertain; the CDR3 is the one TCRdb lists. V usage is TRBV12-2 and J usage is TRBJ2-5. TRBV12-2 is tagged as a pseudogene. The CDR3 comprises 15 residues, both ends counted. CDR3 loop: CASRLVGSGAYEQYF.

V is TRBV18 and J is TRBJ2-2; 8 positions agree with TRBD1. This CDR3 has 18 amino acids. With V trimmed by 4 bases and J by 2 bases, 12 bases remained unmatched. Germline V gene lookup returns CDR1 KGHSH and CDR2 LQKENI. CDR3 protein: CASSLRDRSRLNTGELFF. The CDR3 DNA follows: TGTGCCAGCTCACTCAGGGACAGGAGCAGACTAAACACCGGGGAGCTGTTTTTT.

The chain is built from TRBV19 and TRBJ1-4, with 9 bases lining up with TRBD1. V gave up 3 bases and J gave up 8 bases; unmatched junction bases: 13. Germline-derived CDR1 and CDR2 are LNHDA and SQIVND (reference sequence). The CDR3 runs 17 residues. CDR3 region: CASSMRDRAFRGEKLFF. The CDR3 nucleotides read TGTGCCAGTAGTATGAGGGACAGGGCTTTCCGAGGGGAAAAACTGTTTTTT.